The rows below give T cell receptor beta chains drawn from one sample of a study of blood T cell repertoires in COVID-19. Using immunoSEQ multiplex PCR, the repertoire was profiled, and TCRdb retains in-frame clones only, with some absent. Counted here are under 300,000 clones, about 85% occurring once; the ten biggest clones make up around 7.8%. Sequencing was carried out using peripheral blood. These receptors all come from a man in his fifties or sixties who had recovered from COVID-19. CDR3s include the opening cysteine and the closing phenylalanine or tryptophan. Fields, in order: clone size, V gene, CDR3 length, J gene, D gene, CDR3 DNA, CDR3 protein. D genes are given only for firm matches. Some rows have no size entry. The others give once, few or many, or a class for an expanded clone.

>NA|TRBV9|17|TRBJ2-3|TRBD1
TGTGCCAGCAGCTCATTTCTTGGACAGGAGAGCACAAATACGCAGTATTTT
CASSSFLGQESTNTQYF
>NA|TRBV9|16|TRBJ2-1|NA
TGTGCCAGCAGCGTGGACTCTAGGACTTCGTACAATGAGCAGTTCTTC
CASSVDSRTSYNEQFF
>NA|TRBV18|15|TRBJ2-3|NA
TGTGCCAGCTCACCACCCCCAAGGGGTACAGATACGCAGTATTTT
CASSPPPRGTDTQYF
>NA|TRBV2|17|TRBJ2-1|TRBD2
TGTGCCAGCTCAAGCGGTCGAGCGGGGGGGCTCGCCAATGAGCAGTTCTTC
CASSSGRAGGLANEQFF
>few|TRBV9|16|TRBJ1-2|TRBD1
TGTGCCAGCAGCGTAGGCATGGGACAGGGGTCCTATGGCTACACCTTC
CASSVGMGQGSYGYTF
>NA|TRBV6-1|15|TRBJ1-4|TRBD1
TGTGCCAGCAGTGAAACAGGGGGAACTAATGAAAAACTGTTTTTT
CASSETGGTNEKLFF
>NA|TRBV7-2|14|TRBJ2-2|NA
TGTGCCAGCAGCTTAGGAGTGGGGCCCGGGGAGCTGTTTTTT
CASSLGVGPGELFF
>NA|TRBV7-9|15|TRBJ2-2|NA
TGTGCCAGCCCCCTAGCTTTCGCGAACACCGGGGAGCTGTTTTTT
CASPLAFANTGELFF
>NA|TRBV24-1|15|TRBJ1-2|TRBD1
TGTGCCACCAGTGACGGCTGGGGACAGGGCGGCGGCTACACCTTC
CATSDGWGQGGGYTF
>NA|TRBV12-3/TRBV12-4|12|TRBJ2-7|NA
TGTGCCAGCAGTCCCGCGCCCCGCGAGCAGTACTTC
CASSPAPREQYF
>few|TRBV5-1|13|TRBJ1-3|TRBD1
TGCGCCAGCAGCCAGGGACAGGGAAACACCATATATTTT
CASSQGQGNTIYF
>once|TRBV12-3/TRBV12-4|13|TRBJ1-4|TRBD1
TGTGCCAGCAGGGGACAGGGAAACGAAAAACTGTTTTTT
CASRGQGNEKLFF
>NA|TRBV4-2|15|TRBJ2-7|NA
TGTGCCAGCAGCTTGCGACTAGTGAGCTCCTACGAGCAGTACTTC
CASSLRLVSSYEQYF
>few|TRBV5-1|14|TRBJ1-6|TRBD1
TGCGCCAGCAGCCAGGGGGGAATCGGATCACCCCTCCACTTT
CASSQGGIGSPLHF
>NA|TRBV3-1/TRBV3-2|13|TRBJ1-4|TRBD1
TGTGCCAGCAGCCAAGGGGACAGGGAAAAACTGTTTTTT
CASSQGDREKLFF
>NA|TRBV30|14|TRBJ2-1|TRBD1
TGTGCCTGGTCGCTACAGGGGGCTTTAATTGAGCAGTTCTTC
CAWSLQGALIEQFF
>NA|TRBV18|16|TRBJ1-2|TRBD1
TGTGCCAGCAGGGGGACAGGGCAACTTATTAACTATGGCTACACCTTC
CASRGTGQLINYGYTF
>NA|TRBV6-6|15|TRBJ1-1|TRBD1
TGTGCCAGCAGTTACCCGACAGGGATCGACACTGAAGCTTTCTTT
CASSYPTGIDTEAFF
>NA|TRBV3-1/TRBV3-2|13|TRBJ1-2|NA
TGTGCCAGCAGCCCAGACAGGTTCTATGGCTACACCTTC
CASSPDRFYGYTF
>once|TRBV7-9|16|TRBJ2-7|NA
TGTGCCAGCAGCTTACCCCGGACAGCAAGTATCGACGAGCAGTACTTC
CASSLPRTASIDEQYF
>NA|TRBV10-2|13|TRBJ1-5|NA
TGCGCCAGCAGAGAACAGGGAAATCAGCCCCAGCATTTT
CASREQGNQPQHF
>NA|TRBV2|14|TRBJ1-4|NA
TGTGCCAGCAGACTCGACAGAATAGGTGAAAAACTGTTTTTT
CASRLDRIGEKLFF
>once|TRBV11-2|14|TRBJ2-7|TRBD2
TGTGCCAGCAGCTTGGACGGGGGGGCCTACGAGCAGTACTTC
CASSLDGGAYEQYF
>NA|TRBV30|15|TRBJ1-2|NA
TGTGCCTGGAGTCCAGGTTCGGGGGTATTGTATGGCTACACCTTC
CAWSPGSGVLYGYTF
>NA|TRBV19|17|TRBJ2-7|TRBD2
TGTGCCAGTAGTACGTACCACCCAAATGGACTAGCCTACGAGCAGTACTTC
CASSTYHPNGLAYEQYF
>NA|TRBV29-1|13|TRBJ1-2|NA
TGCAGCGTACAACGGACGGGAAACTATGGCTACACCTTC
CSVQRTGNYGYTF
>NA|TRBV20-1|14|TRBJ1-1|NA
TGCAGTGCTAGTTGGCGGATTGGGAACACTGAAGCTTTCTTT
CSASWRIGNTEAFF
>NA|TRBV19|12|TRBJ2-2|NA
TGTGCCAGTAGTTTCTCGACAGGGGAGCTGTTTTTT
CASSFSTGELFF
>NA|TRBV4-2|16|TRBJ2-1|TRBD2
TGTGCCAGCAGCCAAGCGTTGGGACTAGCGGGGGGTGAGCAGTTCTTC
CASSQALGLAGGEQFF
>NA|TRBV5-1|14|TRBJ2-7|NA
TGCGCCAGCAGCTTGGGGTACGGTTCCTACGAGCAGTACTTC
CASSLGYGSYEQYF
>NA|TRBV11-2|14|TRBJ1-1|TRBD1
TGTGCCAGCAGCATGACAGGGGCGAACACTGAAGCTTTCTTT
CASSMTGANTEAFF
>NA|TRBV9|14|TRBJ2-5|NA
TGTGCCAGCAGCGTAGAGATGGGGCCAGAGACCCAGTACTTC
CASSVEMGPETQYF
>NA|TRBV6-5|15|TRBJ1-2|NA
TGTGCCAGCAACCCATCCGGGAGAGCTAACTATGGCTACACCTTC
CASNPSGRANYGYTF
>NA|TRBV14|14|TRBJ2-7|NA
TGTGCCAGCAGCAGGCAGGGAAGGTACTACGAGCAGTACTTC
CASSRQGRYYEQYF
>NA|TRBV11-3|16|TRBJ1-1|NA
TGTGCCAGCAGCACCGCCGGAGGTGTTGGGAACACTGAAGCTTTCTTT
CASSTAGGVGNTEAFF
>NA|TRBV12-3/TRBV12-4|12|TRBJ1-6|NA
TGTGCCAGCAGTCACAATAATTCACCCCTCCACTTT
CASSHNNSPLHF
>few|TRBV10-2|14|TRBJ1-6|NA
TGCGCCAGCAGTCGGGAGGGGCGGGAATCACCCCTCCACTTT
CASSREGRESPLHF
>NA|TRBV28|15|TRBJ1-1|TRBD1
TGTGCCAGCAGTCTTACGACAGGGCCCAACACTGAAGCTTTCTTT
CASSLTTGPNTEAFF
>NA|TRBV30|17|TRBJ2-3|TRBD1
TGTGCCTGGAGAGCCAGACAGGGGGCGATTCGAACAGATACGCAGTATTTT
CAWRARQGAIRTDTQYF
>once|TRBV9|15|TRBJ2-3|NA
TGTGCCAGCAGCGCCTCCGGCGGGGCGGCAGATACGCAGTATTTT
CASSASGGAADTQYF
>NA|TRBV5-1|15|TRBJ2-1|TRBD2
TGCGCCAGCAGCTTGGGCGGGGGGGCAGCCAATGAGCAGTTCTTC
CASSLGGGAANEQFF
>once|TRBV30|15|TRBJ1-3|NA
TGTGCCTGGAGTGGGGGACTGATCTCTGGAAACACCATATATTTT
CAWSGGLISGNTIYF
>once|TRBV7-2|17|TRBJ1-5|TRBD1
TGTGCCAGCAGCTTAGCGGGACAGGGGTCTCCAAATCAGCCCCAGCATTTT
CASSLAGQGSPNQPQHF
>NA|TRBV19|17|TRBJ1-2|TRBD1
TGTGCCAGTAGTATCGGGACAGGGGGCGAAAAGGAAAATGGCTACACCTTC
CASSIGTGGEKENGYTF
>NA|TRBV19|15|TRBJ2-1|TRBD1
TGTGCCAGTACCCCAGACAGGGCCAGGTTGTATGAGCAGTTCTTC
CASTPDRARLYEQFF